The clone carrying this T cell receptor (beta chain) was observed a few times. Its antigen is as yet unknown. The PCR was carried out with 60 Vbeta primers and 13 Jbeta primers. Measured with immunoSEQ multiplex PCR; TCRdb has only the in-frame clones, and not every one. The profile shows about 180,000 clones, less than 80% of them singletons. The sample originates from a study of cytomegalovirus exposure and HLA in healthy donors. Across the study: Around 78 million unique TCRs, all from HLA-typed donors, were included in an early release of the data. General observations from the study: TCR beta V segments were, for the most part, productive about 87% or about 30% of the time in an earlier analysis.

CDR3 length: 14 amino acids. Trimming took 3 bases from V and 8 from J; bases not matched to a gene: 9. CDR1 SEHNR and CDR2 FQNEAQ come from the germline V gene (reference sequence). This sequence originates from a man between 18 and 35 years old in good health and CMV-seronegative. Sequencing was done on a sample of PBMCs. The chain recombines TRBV7-9 with TRBJ1-2; TRBD1 agrees at 7 bases. The DNA for the CDR3 is TGTGCCAGCAGCTTTTCGACAGGGTGGTACGGCTACACCTTC. Amino acids: CASSFSTGWYGYTF.